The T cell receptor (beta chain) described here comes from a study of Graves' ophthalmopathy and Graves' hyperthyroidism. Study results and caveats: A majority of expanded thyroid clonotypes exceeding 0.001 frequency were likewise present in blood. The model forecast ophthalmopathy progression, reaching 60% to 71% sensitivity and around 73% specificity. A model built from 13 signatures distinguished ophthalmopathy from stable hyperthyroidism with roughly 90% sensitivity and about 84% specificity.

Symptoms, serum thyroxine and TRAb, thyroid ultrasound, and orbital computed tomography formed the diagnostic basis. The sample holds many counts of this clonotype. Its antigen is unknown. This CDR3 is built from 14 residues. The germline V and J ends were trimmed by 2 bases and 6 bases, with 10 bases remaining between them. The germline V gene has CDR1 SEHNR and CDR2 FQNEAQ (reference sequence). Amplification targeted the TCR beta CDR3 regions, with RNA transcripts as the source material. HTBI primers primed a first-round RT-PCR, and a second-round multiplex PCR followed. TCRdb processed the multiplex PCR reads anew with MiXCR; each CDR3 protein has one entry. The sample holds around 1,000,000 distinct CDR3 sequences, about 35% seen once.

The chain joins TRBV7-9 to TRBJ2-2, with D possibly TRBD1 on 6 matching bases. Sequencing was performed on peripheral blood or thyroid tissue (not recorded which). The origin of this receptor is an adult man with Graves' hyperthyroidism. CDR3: CASSLLSGAGELFF. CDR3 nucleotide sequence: TGTGCCAGCAGCTTATTATCAGGGGCCGGGGAGCTGTTTTTT.